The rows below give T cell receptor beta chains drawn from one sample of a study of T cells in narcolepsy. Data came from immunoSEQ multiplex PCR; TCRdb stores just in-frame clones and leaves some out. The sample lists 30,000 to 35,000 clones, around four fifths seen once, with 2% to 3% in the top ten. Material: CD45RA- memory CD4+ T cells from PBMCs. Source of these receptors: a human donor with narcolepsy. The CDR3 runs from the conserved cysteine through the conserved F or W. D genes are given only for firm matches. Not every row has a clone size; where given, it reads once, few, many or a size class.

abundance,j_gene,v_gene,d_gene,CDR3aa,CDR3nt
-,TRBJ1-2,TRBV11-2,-,CASSFSGPFDGYTF,TGTGCCAGCAGCTTTTCAGGGCCCTTTGATGGCTACACCTTC
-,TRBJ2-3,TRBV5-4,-,CASSLRLTGVDTQYF,TGTGCCAGCAGCTTACGCCTGACTGGCGTAGATACGCAGTATTTT
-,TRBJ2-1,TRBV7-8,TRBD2,CASSQTSGGVNEQFF,TGTGCCAGCAGCCAGACTAGCGGGGGGGTCAATGAGCAGTTCTTC
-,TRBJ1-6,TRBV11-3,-,CASSFGGNSPLHF,TGTGCCAGCAGCTTCGGGGGGAATTCACCCCTCCACTTT
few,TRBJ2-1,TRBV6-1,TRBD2,CATRGGYSYNEQFF,TGTGCCACCCGGGGGGGGTACTCCTACAATGAGCAGTTCTTC
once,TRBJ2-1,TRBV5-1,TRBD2,CASSSTSGGMDEQFF,TGCGCCAGCAGCTCGACTAGCGGCGGGATGGATGAGCAGTTCTTC
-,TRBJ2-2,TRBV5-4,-,CVRSGGELFF,TGTGTCAGATCCGGCGGGGAGCTGTTTTTT
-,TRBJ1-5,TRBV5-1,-,CASSLGPGDGNQPQHF,TGCGCCAGCAGCCTCGGGCCAGGGGACGGCAATCAGCCCCAGCATTTT
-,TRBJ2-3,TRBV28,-,CASSLEVRTDTQYF,TGTGCCAGCAGTTTGGAGGTTCGCACAGATACGCAGTATTTT
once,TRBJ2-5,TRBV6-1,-,CASLEWETQYF,TGTGCCAGCTTAGAGTGGGAGACCCAGTACTTC
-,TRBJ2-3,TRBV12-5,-,CASGLQVLTDTQYF,TGTGCTAGTGGTTTGCAGGTACTCACAGATACGCAGTATTTT
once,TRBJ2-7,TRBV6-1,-,CASSERISYEQYF,TGTGCCAGCAGTGAACGAATCTCCTACGAGCAGTACTTC
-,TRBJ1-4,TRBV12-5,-,CASGLQGPNEKLFF,TGTGCTAGTGGCCTACAGGGACCTAATGAAAAACTGTTTTTT
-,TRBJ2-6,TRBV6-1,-,CASSERTVSSGANVLTF,TGTGCCAGCAGTGAACGGACAGTGAGCTCTGGGGCCAACGTCCTGACTTTC
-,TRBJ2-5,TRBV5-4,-,CASSLVGAGETQYF,TGTGCCAGCAGCTTAGTAGGGGCCGGGGAGACCCAGTACTTC
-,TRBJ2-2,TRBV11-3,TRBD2,CASSLSSGGTNTGELFF,TGTGCCAGCAGCTTATCTAGCGGGGGCACTAACACCGGGGAGCTGTTTTTT
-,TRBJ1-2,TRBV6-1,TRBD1,CASSGTGFGYTF,TGTGCCAGCAGTGGGACAGGTTTTGGCTACACCTTC
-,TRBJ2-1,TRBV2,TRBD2,CASSVPSSGNEQFF,TGTGCCAGCAGTGTTCCCTCTAGCGGGAATGAGCAGTTCTTC
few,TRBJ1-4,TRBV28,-,CASSAMGVPNEKLFF,TGTGCCAGCAGTGCTATGGGGGTTCCTAATGAAAAACTGTTTTTT
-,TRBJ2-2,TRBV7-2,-,CASSLAPQVGELFF,TGTGCCAGCAGCTTAGCGCCCCAGGTCGGGGAGCTGTTTTTT
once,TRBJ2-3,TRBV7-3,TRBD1,CASSLGQANTDTQYF,TGTGCCAGCAGCCTCGGACAGGCTAACACAGATACGCAGTATTTT
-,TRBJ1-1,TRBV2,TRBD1,CASRGDRGHANTEAFF,TGTGCCAGCAGGGGGGACAGGGGGCATGCGAACACTGAAGCTTTCTTT
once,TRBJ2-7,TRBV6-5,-,CASSTGPGREQYF,TGTGCCAGCAGCACCGGGCCCGGAAGGGAGCAGTACTTC
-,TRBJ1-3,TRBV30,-,CAWSVLRGNSGNTIYF,TGTGCCTGGAGTGTACTTCGTGGCAACTCTGGAAACACCATATATTTT
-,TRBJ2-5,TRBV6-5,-,CASSGETQYF,TGTGCCAGCTCGGGAGAGACCCAGTACTTC
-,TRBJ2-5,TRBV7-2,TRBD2,CASSFSGGALETQYF,TGTGCCAGCAGCTTTAGCGGGGGGGCCTTGGAGACCCAGTACTTC
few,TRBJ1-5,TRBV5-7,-,CASSLGSSWTEEEPQHF,TGTGCCAGCAGCTTGGGTTCATCGTGGACGGAGGAAGAGCCCCAGCATTTT
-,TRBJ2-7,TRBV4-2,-,CASSQDDRSAYEQYF,TGTGCCAGCAGCCAAGACGACAGGAGTGCCTACGAGCAGTACTTC
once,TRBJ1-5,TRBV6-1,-,CASSEAGPGAASNQPQHF,TGTGCCAGCAGTGAAGCAGGGCCAGGGGCTGCGAGCAATCAGCCCCAGCATTTT
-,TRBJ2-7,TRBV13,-,CASSEAAYEQYF,TGTGCCAGCAGTGAAGCGGCGTACGAGCAGTACTTC
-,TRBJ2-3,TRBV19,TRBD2,CASSGRTGGSDTQYF,TGTGCCAGTAGTGGACGAACGGGAGGTTCAGATACGCAGTATTTT
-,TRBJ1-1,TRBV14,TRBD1,CASSQGQGILNTEAFF,TGTGCCAGCAGCCAAGGACAGGGGATTTTGAACACTGAAGCTTTCTTT
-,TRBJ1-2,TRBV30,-,CAWRRGQRANYGYTF,TGTGCCTGGAGGCGTGGACAGAGAGCTAACTATGGCTACACCTTC
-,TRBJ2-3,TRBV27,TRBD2,CASSYSGDYTDTQYF,TGTGCCAGCAGTTATAGCGGGGACTACACAGATACGCAGTATTTT
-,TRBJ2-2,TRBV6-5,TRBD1,CASSIQGAIGELFF,TGTGCCAGCAGTATCCAGGGGGCGATCGGGGAGCTGTTTTTT
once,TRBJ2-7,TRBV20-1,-,CSARDGYEQYF,TGCAGTGCTAGAGATGGGTACGAGCAGTACTTC
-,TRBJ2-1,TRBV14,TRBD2,CASSRTSRYNEQFF,TGTGCCAGCAGCCGGACTAGCAGATACAATGAGCAGTTCTTC
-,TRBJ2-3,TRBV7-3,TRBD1,CASSLGTGITDTQYF,TGTGCCAGCAGCTTGGGGACAGGGATCACAGATACGCAGTATTTT
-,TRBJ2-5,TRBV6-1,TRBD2,CASSEEGRAGEQYF,TGTGCCAGCAGTGAAGAGGGCCGGGCGGGAGAGCAGTACTTC
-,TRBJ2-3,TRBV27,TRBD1,CASSLRTGARGDTQYF,TGTGCCAGCAGTTTGCGGACAGGAGCCCGTGGAGATACGCAGTATTTT
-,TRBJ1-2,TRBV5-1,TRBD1,CASSSTGGADGYTF,TGCGCCAGCAGCTCGACAGGGGGCGCGGATGGCTACACCTTC
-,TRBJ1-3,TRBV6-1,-,CASRGGSGNTIYF,TGTGCCAGCAGAGGTGGATCTGGAAACACCATATATTTT
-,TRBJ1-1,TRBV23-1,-,CASSHTAGVNAAFF,TGCGCCAGCAGTCATACGGCCGGAGTAAACGCGGCTTTCTTT
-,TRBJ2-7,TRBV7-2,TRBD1,CASSSTTGGYEQYF,TGTGCCAGCAGCTCTACGACAGGGGGCTACGAGCAGTACTTC
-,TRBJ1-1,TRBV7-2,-,CASSFTGLNTEAFF,TGTGCCAGCAGCTTCACAGGACTGAACACTGAAGCTTTCTTT
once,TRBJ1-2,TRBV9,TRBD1,CASSVGQGKHGYTF,TGTGCCAGCAGCGTAGGACAGGGAAAGCATGGCTACACCTTC
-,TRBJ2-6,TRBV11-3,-,CASSFARQSSGANVLTF,TGTGCCAGCAGCTTTGCGAGACAAAGCTCTGGGGCCAACGTCCTGACTTTC
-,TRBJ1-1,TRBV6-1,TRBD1,CASRQGGTEAFF,TGTGCCAGCAGACAGGGGGGCACTGAAGCTTTCTTT
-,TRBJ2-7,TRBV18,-,CASSPGVSSYEQYF,TGTGCCAGCTCACCAGGAGTTAGCTCCTACGAGCAGTACTTC
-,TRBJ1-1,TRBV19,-,CAVAPNTEAFF,TGTGCCGTGGCCCCGAACACTGAAGCTTTCTTT
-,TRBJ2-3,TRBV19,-,CASSDGFNTDTQYF,TGTGCCAGTAGTGATGGGTTCAACACAGATACGCAGTATTTT